These 22 T cell receptor beta chains came from one sample sequenced in a study of OX40 agonist ivuxolimab in advanced cancers. Clones were sequenced by immunoSEQ multiplex PCR, and TCRdb holds only the in-frame ones, with some missing. The sample consists of tens of thousands of clones, about 90% of them appearing once. This material consisted of CD4+ or CD8+ T cells sorted from blood, taken in a trial of the OX40 agonist ivuxolimab. All receptors come from an adult with an advanced solid tumor such as melanoma, head and neck, liver or kidney cancer.

The chain employs TRBV19 and TRBJ2-5; 7 bases map to TRBD1. The length of the CDR3 is 16 residues. The V segment lost 4 bases and the J segment 0 bases; nucleotides outside the gene matches: 8. Germline lookup yields CDR1 LNHDA and CDR2 SQIVND (reference sequence). The CDR3 DNA follows: TGTGCCAGTAGTACCTGGACAGGACAGTACCAAGAGACCCAGTACTTC. This translates into CASSTWTGQYQETQYF.

This rearrangement joins TRBV6-5 to TRBJ1-5; D remains unclear. Trimming took 5 bases from V and 4 from J, leaving 9 bases between them. This CDR3 spans 13 amino acids. Germline V gives CDR1 MNHEY, CDR2 SVGAGI. The DNA for the CDR3 is TGTGCCAGCAGTGACTATCAGAATCAGCCCCAGCATTTT. Encoded protein: CASSDYQNQPQHF.

The chain uses TRBV5-5 and TRBJ1-4; D possibly corresponds to TRBD1 (6 bases). The CDR3 is 15 amino acids. V was clipped by 4 bases and J by 3 bases, with 13 bases between them. CDR1 SGHKS and CDR2 YYEKEE come from the germline V gene (reference sequence). CDR3 residues: CASSQEGGPNEKLFF. The CDR3, as DNA: TGTGCCAGCAGCCAGGAGGGGGGCCCTAATGAAAAACTGTTTTTT.

The V and J genes are TRBV2 and TRBJ2-5, with 12 bases aligning to TRBD2. The germline CDR1 and CDR2 sequences are SNHLY and FYNNEI. The CDR3 has 18 residues. The trim removed 6 bases at V and 1 base at J, leaving 12 bases unmatched. The CDR3 sequence is CASSKYQASGGAQETQYF. The CDR3 nucleotides are TGTGCCAGCAGCAAATACCAAGCTAGCGGGGGGGCCCAAGAGACCCAGTACTTC.

The J gene is TRBJ1-1, the V gene TRBV7-2; unclear D gene. The length of the CDR3 is 14 residues. Germline loops: CDR1 SGHTA, CDR2 FQGNSA. V lost 3 bases, J lost 7 bases, and 15 bases lay in between. CDR3 sequence (DNA): TGTGCCAGCAGCTTGGACTATACAGAGAGTGAAGCTTTCTTT. Translation: CASSLDYTESEAFF.

V usage is TRBV11-3 and J usage is TRBJ2-3; the match to TRBD1 covers 10 bases. CDR3 length: 16 residues. Germline values: CDR1 SGHNT, CDR2 YENEEA. Germline trimming cut 5 bases from V and 3 bases from J; bases unmatched to any gene: 8. Here the CDR3 DNA reads TGTGCCAGCAGCCCCCGACAGGGGGCGGGTACAGATACGCAGTATTTT. Residues: CASSPRQGAGTDTQYF. Complete variable domain (other parts from reference TRBV11-3 and TRBJ2-3): EAGVVQSPRYKIIEKKQPVAFWCNPISGHNTLYWYLQNLGQGPELLIRYENEEAVDDSQLPKDRFSAERLKGVDSTLKIQPAELGDSAVYLCASSPRQGAGTDTQYFGPGTRLTVL.

The rearrangement links TRBV5-1 to TRBJ2-1; 11 bases are a match to TRBD2. V was clipped by 5 bases and J by 4 bases; unmatched bases: 5. The CDR3 extends over 15 amino acids. Germline CDR1 and CDR2: SGHRS and YFSETQ. In DNA form, the CDR3 reads TGCGCCAGCAGGTCTAGCGGGGGGATATACAATGAGCAGTTCTTC. Amino acids: CASRSSGGIYNEQFF.

The chain joins TRBV29-1 to TRBJ1-4, with TRBD1 identical over 9 bases. V trimming: 7 bases; J trimming: 0 bases; junction bases outside the gene matches: 9. Per germline, CDR1 SQVTM and CDR2 ANQGSEA. CDR3 length equals 16 residues. CDR3 sequence: CSAGTGMEATNEKLFF. In DNA, the CDR3 is TGCAGCGCCGGGACAGGGATGGAAGCAACTAATGAAAAACTGTTTTTT. Full variable domain (missing parts from reference TRBV29-1 and TRBJ1-4): SAVISQKPSRDICQRGTSLTIQCQVDSQVTMMFWYRQQPGQSLTLIATANQGSEATYESGFVIDKFPISRPNLTFSTLTVSNMSPEDSSIYLCSAGTGMEATNEKLFFGSGTQLSVL.

The chain carries TRBV28 and TRBJ2-3; D is possibly TRBD2 (5 bases). There are 14 residues in the CDR3. Germline V lookup: CDR1 MDHEN, CDR2 SYDVKM. V lost 6 bases and J 0 bases, leaving 10 bases between the germline ends. Here the CDR3 reads CASRGKRSTDTQYF. CDR3 bases: TGTGCCAGCAGGGGGAAGCGGAGCACAGATACGCAGTATTTT.

V usage is TRBV25-1 and J usage is TRBJ2-3; 12 bases fit TRBD2. Germline lookup yields CDR1 MGHDK and CDR2 SYGVNS. The J segment lost 2 bases and the V segment lost 6 bases, leaving 3 bases of the junction unmatched. This CDR3 spans 15 amino acids. CDR3 sequence: CASSRLAGDTDTQYF. The CDR3 DNA reads as TGTGCCAGCAGCCGACTAGCGGGGGACACAGATACGCAGTATTTT.

The chain is built from TRBV19 and TRBJ2-5; D perhaps matches TRBD1 (5 bases). This CDR3 region has 13 residues. Germline CDR1 and CDR2: LNHDA and SQIVND (reference sequence). V gave up 6 bases and J gave up 1 base, with 9 bases separating them. The CDR3 reads CASRRQLQETQYF. CDR3 DNA sequence: TGTGCCAGTAGAAGACAGCTCCAAGAGACCCAGTACTTC.

The chain couples TRBV4-3 to TRBJ1-2; D unresolved. Looked up from germline, CDR1 is LGHNA and CDR2 is YSLEER. The CDR3 extends over 13 amino acids. V was clipped by 5 bases and J by 1 base, with 8 bases between them. In nucleotides, the CDR3 is TGCGCCAGCAGCTTTGAAGATAACTATGGCTACACCTTC. It codes for CASSFEDNYGYTF.

The genes are TRBV19 and TRBJ2-3; 7 bases fit TRBD2. Germline V gene lookup returns CDR1 LNHDA and CDR2 SQIVND (reference sequence). V lost 5 bases, J lost 5 bases, and 13 bases stayed unmatched. This CDR3 comprises 16 residues. CDR3 sequence reads: CASSEGREFFGDTQYF. CDR3 DNA: TGTGCCAGTAGTGAAGGGCGGGAGTTTTTCGGAGATACGCAGTATTTT.

The chain joins TRBV2 to TRBJ2-7; maybe TRBD1 (6 bases). This CDR3 is 14 amino acids long. Per germline, CDR1 SNHLY and CDR2 FYNNEI. V lost 6 bases and J 0 bases, leaving 12 bases between the germline ends. The CDR3 DNA sequence: TGTGCCAGCAGGCTACAGGGTCTCTCCTACGAGCAGTACTTC. It yields the protein CASRLQGLSYEQYF.

The gene calls are TRBV7-8 and TRBJ2-1; a weak D match, TRBD2 (5 bases). Germline loops: CDR1 SGHVS, CDR2 FQNEAQ. The CDR3 length is 16 residues. With 1 base removed from V and 6 bases from J, the gap between germline ends came to 16 bases. The CDR3: CASSLGRGVFPNEQFF. In nucleotides, the CDR3 is TGTGCCAGCAGCTTAGGTCGGGGAGTCTTCCCCAATGAGCAGTTCTTC.

The chain recombines TRBV19 with TRBJ1-6, with D possibly being TRBD1 (5 bases). Germline-derived CDR1 and CDR2 are LNHDA and SQIVND (reference sequence). V lost 3 bases and J lost 7, with 13 bases in between. CDR3 length: 15 amino acids. The CDR3 sequence is CASSISDSQNSPLHF. The CDR3 nucleotides are TGTGCCAGTAGTATCTCAGACAGCCAAAATTCACCCCTCCACTTT.

The chain recombines TRBV25-1 with TRBJ1-5, with 11 bases matching TRBD1. Trimming at V came to 4 bases and at J to 5 bases, leaving 1 base not matched to a gene. The germline V gene encodes CDR1 MGHDK and CDR2 SYGVNS. This CDR3 has 14 amino acids. The CDR3 protein is CASSAGQGDQPQHF. CDR3 sequence (DNA): TGTGCCAGCAGTGCGGGACAGGGGGATCAGCCCCAGCATTTT.

The chain uses TRBV6-1 and TRBJ2-7; tentatively, D is TRBD1 or TRBD2 (5 bases each). V shed 7 bases and J shed 3 bases, with 16 bases lying between them. The CDR3 runs 14 residues. From germline, CDR1 is MNHNS and CDR2 SASEGT. The CDR3: CASKSGTFYYEQYF. The CDR3 DNA follows: TGTGCCAGCAAGTCCGGGACGTTCTACTACGAGCAGTACTTC.

The chain couples TRBV7-9 to TRBJ2-2, with TRBD2 matching 8 bases. Germline CDR1 SEHNR, CDR2 FQNEAQ (reference sequence). Trimming cost V 6 bases and J 6 bases; bases outside gene matches: 6. The CDR3 sequence is 14 residues long. CDR3 protein: CASRAGTSAGELFF. The CDR3 DNA is TGTGCCAGCAGAGCCGGGACTAGTGCCGGGGAGCTGTTTTTT.

The V gene is TRBV5-1, the J gene TRBJ2-3; D unresolved. CDR3 length: 10 residues. CDR1 SGHRS and CDR2 YFSETQ come from the germline V gene. The germline V and J ends were trimmed by 4 bases and 6 bases, with 3 bases remaining between them. The CDR3 sequence: CASSLDTQYF. The CDR3 DNA is TGCGCCAGCAGCCTTGATACGCAGTATTTT.

The rearrangement uses TRBV28 and TRBJ2-3, with D unclear. V was trimmed by 3 bases and J by 4 bases, leaving 8 bases between them. Germline lookup yields CDR1 MDHEN and CDR2 SYDVKM. This CDR3 comprises 13 residues. This CDR3 reads CASSFPSPDTQYF. CDR3 bases: TGTGCCAGCAGTTTCCCCTCCCCAGATACGCAGTATTTT.

The CDR3 coding sequence is TGTGCCAGCAGTTCGCCCCCAGGGGCCGCTAACTATGGCTACACCTTC. Translating gives CASSSPPGAANYGYTF. V usage is TRBV6-5 and J usage is TRBJ1-2; D may be TRBD1 (6 bases). Trimming removed 4 bases from V and 0 bases from J, with 15 bases in between. The CDR3 length is 16 residues. Germline lookup yields CDR1 MNHEY and CDR2 SVGAGI.